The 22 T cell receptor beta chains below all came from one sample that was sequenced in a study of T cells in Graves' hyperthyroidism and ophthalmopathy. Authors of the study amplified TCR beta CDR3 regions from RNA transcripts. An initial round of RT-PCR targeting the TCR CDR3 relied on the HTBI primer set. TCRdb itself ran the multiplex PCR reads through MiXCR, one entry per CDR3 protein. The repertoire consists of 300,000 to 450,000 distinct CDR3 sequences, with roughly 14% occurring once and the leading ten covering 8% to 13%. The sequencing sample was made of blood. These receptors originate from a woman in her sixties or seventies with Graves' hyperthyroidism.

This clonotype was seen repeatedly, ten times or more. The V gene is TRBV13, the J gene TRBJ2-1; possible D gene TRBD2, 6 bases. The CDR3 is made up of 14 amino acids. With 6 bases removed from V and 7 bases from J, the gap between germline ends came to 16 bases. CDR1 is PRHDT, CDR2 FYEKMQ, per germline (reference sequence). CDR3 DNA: TGTGCCAGCAGATTGATCGGCCGGGGGAATGAGCAGTTCTTC. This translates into CASRLIGRGNEQFF.

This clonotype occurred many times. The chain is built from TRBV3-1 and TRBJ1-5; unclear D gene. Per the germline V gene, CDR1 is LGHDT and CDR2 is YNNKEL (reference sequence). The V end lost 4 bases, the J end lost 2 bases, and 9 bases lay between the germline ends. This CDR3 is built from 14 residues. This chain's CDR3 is CASSRTDGNQPQHF. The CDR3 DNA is TGTGCCAGCAGCCGCACAGACGGCAATCAGCCCCAGCATTTT.

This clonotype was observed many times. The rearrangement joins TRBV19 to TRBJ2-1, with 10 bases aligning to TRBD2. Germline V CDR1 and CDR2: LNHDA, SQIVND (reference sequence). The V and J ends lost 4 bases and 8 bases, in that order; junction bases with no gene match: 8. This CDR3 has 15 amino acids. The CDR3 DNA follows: TGTGCCAGTAGTACGTCGTCTAGCGGGAGTTATGAGCAGTTCTTC. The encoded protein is CASSTSSSGSYEQFF.

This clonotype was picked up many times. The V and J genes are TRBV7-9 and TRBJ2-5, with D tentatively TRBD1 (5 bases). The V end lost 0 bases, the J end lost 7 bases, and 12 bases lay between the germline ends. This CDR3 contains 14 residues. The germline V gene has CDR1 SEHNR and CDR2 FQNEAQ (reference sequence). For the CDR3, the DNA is TGTGCCAGCAGCTTAGCTAACCGTCAGGGGACCCAGTACTTC. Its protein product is CASSLANRQGTQYF.

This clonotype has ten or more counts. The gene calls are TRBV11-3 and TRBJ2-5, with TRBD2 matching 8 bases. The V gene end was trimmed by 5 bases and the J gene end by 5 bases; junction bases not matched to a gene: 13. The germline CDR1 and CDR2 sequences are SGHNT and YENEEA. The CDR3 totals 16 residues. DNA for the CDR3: TGTGCCAGCAGCCCACGCGGGAGGACGGGGGCCGAGACCCAGTACTTC. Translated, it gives CASSPRGRTGAETQYF.

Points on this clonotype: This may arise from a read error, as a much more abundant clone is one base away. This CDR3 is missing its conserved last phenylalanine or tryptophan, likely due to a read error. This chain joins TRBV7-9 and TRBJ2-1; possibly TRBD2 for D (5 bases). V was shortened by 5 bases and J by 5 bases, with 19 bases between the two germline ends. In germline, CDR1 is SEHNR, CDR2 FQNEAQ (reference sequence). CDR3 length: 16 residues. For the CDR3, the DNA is TGTGCCAGCAGCCCCCGGACTCCCTCCCAAAACAATGAGCAGTTCCTC. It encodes CASSPRTPSQNNEQFL.

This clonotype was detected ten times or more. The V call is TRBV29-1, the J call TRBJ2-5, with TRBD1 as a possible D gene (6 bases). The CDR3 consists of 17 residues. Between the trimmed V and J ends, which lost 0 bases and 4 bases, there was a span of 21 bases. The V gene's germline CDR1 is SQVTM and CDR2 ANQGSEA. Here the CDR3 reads CSVEDWAQGAPAETQYF. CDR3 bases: TGCAGCGTTGAAGATTGGGCACAGGGAGCCCCGGCAGAGACCCAGTACTTC.

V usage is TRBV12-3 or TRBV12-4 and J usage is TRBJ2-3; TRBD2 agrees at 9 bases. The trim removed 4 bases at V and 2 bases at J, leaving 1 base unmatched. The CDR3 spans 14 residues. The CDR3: CASSWTSDTDTQYF. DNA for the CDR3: TGTGCCAGCAGTTGGACTAGCGACACAGATACGCAGTATTTT.

CDR3: CASSLEAGAADTQYF. The CDR3 DNA sequence: TGTGCCAGCAGCTTAGAGGCGGGAGCGGCAGATACGCAGTATTTT. The genes are TRBV11-2 and TRBJ2-3; 7 nucleotides align to TRBD2. The CDR3 runs 15 residues. CDR1 is SGHAT, CDR2 FQNNGV, per germline. V shed 0 bases, J shed 4 bases, and the junction held 4 bases outside the gene matches.

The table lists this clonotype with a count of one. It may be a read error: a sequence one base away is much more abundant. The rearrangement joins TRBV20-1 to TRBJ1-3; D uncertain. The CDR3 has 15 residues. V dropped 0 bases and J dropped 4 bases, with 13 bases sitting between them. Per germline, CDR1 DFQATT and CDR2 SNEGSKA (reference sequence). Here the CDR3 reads CSAREGRTPGNTIYF. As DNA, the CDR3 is TGCAGTGCTAGAGAAGGCAGGACTCCCGGAAACACCATATATTTT.

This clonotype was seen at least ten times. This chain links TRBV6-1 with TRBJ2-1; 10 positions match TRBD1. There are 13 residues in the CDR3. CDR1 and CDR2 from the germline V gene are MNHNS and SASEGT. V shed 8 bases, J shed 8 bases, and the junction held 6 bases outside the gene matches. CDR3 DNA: TGTGCCAGCCGGGGACAGGGGTCTTATGAGCAGTTCTTC. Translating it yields CASRGQGSYEQFF.

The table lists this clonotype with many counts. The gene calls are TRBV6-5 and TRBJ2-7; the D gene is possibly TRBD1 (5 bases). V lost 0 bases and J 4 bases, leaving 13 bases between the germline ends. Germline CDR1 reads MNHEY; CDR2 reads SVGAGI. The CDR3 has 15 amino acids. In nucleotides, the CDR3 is TGTGCCAGCAGTTACTCGATCCTAGGGGCATACGAGCAGTACTTC. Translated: CASSYSILGAYEQYF.

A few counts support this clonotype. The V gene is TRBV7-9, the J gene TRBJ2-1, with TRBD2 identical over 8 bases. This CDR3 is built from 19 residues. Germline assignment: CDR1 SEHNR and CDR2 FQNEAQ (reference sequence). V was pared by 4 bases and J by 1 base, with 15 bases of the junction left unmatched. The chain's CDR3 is CASSSSWGSSGFSYNEQFF. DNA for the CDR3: TGTGCCAGCAGCTCAAGTTGGGGTTCTAGCGGGTTTTCCTACAATGAGCAGTTCTTC.

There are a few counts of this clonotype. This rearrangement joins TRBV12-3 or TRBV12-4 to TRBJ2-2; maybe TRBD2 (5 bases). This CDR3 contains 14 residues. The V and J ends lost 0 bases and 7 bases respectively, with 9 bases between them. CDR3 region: CASSLASGVGELFF. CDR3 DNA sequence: TGTGCCAGCAGTTTAGCGTCCGGGGTCGGGGAGCTGTTTTTT.

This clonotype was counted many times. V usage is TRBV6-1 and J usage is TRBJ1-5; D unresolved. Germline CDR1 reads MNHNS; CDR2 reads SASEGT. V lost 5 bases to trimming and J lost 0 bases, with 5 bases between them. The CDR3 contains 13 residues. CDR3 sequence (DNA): TGTGCCAGCAGTTCCTATAGCAATCAGCCCCAGCATTTT. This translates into CASSSYSNQPQHF.

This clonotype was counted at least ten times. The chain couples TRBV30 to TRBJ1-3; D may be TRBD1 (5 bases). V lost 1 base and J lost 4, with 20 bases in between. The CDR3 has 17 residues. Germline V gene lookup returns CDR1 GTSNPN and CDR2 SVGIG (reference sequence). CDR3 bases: TGTGCCTGGAGTGCGTCTTGGGGCAGGGAAGGCGGAAACACCATATATTTT. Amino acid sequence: CAWSASWGREGGNTIYF.

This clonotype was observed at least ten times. CDR3 sequence reads: CASSLGIGGSYEQYF. The DNA for the CDR3 is TGCGCCAGCAGCTTGGGAATAGGAGGCTCCTACGAGCAGTACTTC. The genes are TRBV5-1 and TRBJ2-7; D might be TRBD2 (5 bases). The germline gives CDR1 SGHRS, CDR2 YFSETQ. The CDR3 is 15 residues long. V lost 0 bases to trimming and J lost 0 bases, with 10 bases between them.

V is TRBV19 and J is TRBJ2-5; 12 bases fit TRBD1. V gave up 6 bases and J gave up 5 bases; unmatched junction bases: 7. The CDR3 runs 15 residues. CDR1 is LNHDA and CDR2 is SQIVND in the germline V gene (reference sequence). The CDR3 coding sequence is TGTGCCAGTAGCTCCGGGACAGGGGGCGTGGAGACCCAGTACTTC. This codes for CASSSGTGGVETQYF.

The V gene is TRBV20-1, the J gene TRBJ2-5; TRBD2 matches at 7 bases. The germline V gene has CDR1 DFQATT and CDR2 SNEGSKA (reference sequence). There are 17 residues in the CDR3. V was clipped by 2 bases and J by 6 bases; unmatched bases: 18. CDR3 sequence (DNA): TGCAGTGCTAGAAGGGAGGGATTCAACCGGGACTACAAGACCCAGTACTTC. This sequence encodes CSARREGFNRDYKTQYF.

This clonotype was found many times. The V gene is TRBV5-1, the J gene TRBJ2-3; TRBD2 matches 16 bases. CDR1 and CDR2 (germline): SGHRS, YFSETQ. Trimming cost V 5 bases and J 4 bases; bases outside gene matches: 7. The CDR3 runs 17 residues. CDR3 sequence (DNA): TGCGCCAGCAGAACGGGACTAGCGGGAGGGCCAGCAGATACGCAGTATTTT. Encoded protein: CASRTGLAGGPADTQYF.

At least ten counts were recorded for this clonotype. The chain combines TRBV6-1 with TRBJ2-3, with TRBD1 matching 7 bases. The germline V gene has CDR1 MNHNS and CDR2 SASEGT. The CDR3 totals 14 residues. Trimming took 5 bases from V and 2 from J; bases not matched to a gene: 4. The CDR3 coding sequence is TGTGCCAGCAGTTGGGACAGCTACACAGATACGCAGTATTTT. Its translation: CASSWDSYTDTQYF.

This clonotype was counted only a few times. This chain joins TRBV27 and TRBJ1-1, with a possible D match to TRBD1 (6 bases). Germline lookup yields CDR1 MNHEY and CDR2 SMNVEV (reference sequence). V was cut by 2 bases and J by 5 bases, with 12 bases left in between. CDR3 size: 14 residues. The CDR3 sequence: CASSLAFRGTEAFF. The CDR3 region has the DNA TGTGCCAGCAGTTTAGCCTTCAGGGGAACTGAAGCTTTCTTT.